These 17 T cell receptor beta chains were sequenced from one sample in a study of T cell responses to AZD1222 COVID-19 vaccine (dated by TCRdb to the early 2020s). The library was built by means of the immunoSEQ multiplex PCR assay. TCRdb took over this immuneACCESS table, retaining in-frame rearrangements with V and J assigned. Such tables are incomplete; in checked studies, under half of the missing clones stem from an unresolved V gene, and the remainder is unexplained. The sample data list some 180,000 clones, and over 85% of these were observed just once. Over 1.5% of the sample goes to the ten largest clones. What the time point label conveys for this sample: baseline before first vaccination. The specimen was peripheral blood, collected on day 0 of AZD1222 vaccination. All receptors come from an adult in good health.

The V and J genes are TRBV10-2 and TRBJ2-7, with 10 bases fitting TRBD1. The germline CDR1 and CDR2 sequences are WSHSY and SAAADI. The CDR3 runs 15 residues. The J segment lost 9 bases and the V segment lost 7 bases, leaving 15 bases of the junction unmatched. The CDR3 DNA sequence: TGCGCCAGCACCGTACCCGGGACAGGGGAGGCGGTGCAGTACTTC. This encodes CASTVPGTGEAVQYF.

This chain links TRBV5-1 with TRBJ2-7; 8 positions match TRBD2. In germline, CDR1 is SGHRS, CDR2 YFSETQ. The V segment lost 1 base and the J segment 5 bases; nucleotides outside the gene matches: 8. There are 15 residues in the CDR3. The CDR3 protein is CASSLPRSGGDEQYF. The CDR3 DNA reads as TGCGCCAGCAGCTTGCCAAGATCGGGAGGGGACGAGCAGTACTTC.

The rearrangement joins TRBV19 to TRBJ1-4; TRBD1 matches at 7 bases. The CDR3 contains 16 residues. Per germline, CDR1 LNHDA and CDR2 SQIVND (reference sequence). Unmatched junction bases numbered 11, after V lost 3 bases and J lost 7 bases. CDR3 sequence reads: CASSIPGTARREKLFF. In DNA form, the CDR3 reads TGTGCCAGTAGTATTCCCGGGACAGCTCGGCGTGAAAAACTGTTTTTT.

The rearrangement joins TRBV6-2 or TRBV6-3 to TRBJ2-7; TRBD1 agrees at 7 bases. This CDR3 is built from 15 residues. Germline CDR1 is MNHEY and CDR2 is SVGEGT. V was pared by 6 bases and J by 0 bases, with 8 bases of the junction left unmatched. CDR3 sequence (DNA): TGTGCCAGCAGCCGAACAGGGGACGGCTCCTACGAGCAGTACTTC. Translation gives CASSRTGDGSYEQYF.

The chain recombines TRBV5-1 with TRBJ1-3; D is possibly TRBD1 (6 bases). Between the trimmed V and J ends, which lost 3 bases and 4 bases, there was a span of 11 bases. Germline V lookup: CDR1 SGHRS, CDR2 YFSETQ. CDR3 length: 14 residues. The CDR3 nucleotides read TGCGCCAGCAGCTCCAGGGGTTCCGGAAACACCATATATTTT. This sequence encodes CASSSRGSGNTIYF.

This sequence joins TRBV11-1 and TRBJ2-5; D may correspond to TRBD1 or TRBD2 (5 bases each). Looked up from germline, CDR1 is SGHAT and CDR2 is FQDESV (reference sequence). This CDR3 is built from 15 residues. The V end lost 1 base, the J end lost 5 bases, and 14 bases lay between the germline ends. This chain's CDR3 is CASSLGSGPGETQYF. CDR3 DNA sequence: TGTGCCAGCAGCTTAGGTTCAGGGCCGGGGGAGACCCAGTACTTC. The variable domain in full, completed from reference TRBV11-1 and TRBJ2-5, reads EAEVAQSPRYKITEKSQAVAFWCDPISGHATLYWYRQILGQGPELLVQFQDESVVDDSQLPKDRFSAERLKGVDSTLKIQPAELGDSAMYLCASSLGSGPGETQYFGPGTRLLVL.

This chain connects TRBV27 to TRBJ2-2, with 7 nucleotides matching TRBD1. Trimming took 5 bases from V and 0 from J; bases not matched to a gene: 6. Germline-derived CDR1 and CDR2 are MNHEY and SMNVEV (reference sequence). The CDR3 consists of 16 residues. The DNA for the CDR3 is TGTGCCAGCAGTCTCGCAGGGGGAACGAACACCGGGGAGCTGTTTTTT. Translation: CASSLAGGTNTGELFF.

This chain joins TRBV3-1 (or the pseudogene TRBV3-2) and TRBJ1-2, with a weak D call TRBD1 (6 bases). Per the germline V gene, CDR1 is LGHDT and CDR2 is YNNKEL (reference sequence). Trimming took off 3 bases at V and 6 bases at J, with 17 bases between the two ends. The length of the CDR3 is 15 residues. The CDR3 DNA is TGTGCCAGCAGCCACCGACAAGGGGGGCAGGATGGCTACACCTTC. This translates into CASSHRQGGQDGYTF.

J is TRBJ1-2 and V is TRBV18, with 7 bases matching TRBD1. This CDR3 is 13 amino acids long. Germline CDR1 is KGHSH and CDR2 is LQKENI. J was trimmed by 8 bases and V by 1 base; bases with no gene match: 4. The CDR3 DNA reads TGTGCCAGCTCACCACAGGGGGCGCAAGGCTACACCTTC. Translated, it gives CASSPQGAQGYTF.

This chain uses TRBV7-2 with TRBJ1-6; 7 positions agree with TRBD1. V shed 2 bases, J shed 1 base, and the junction held 2 bases outside the gene matches. Germline assignment: CDR1 SGHTA and CDR2 FQGNSA. The CDR3 extends over 16 amino acids. In DNA, the CDR3 is TGTGCCAGCAGCTTACAGGGGGGATCCTATAATTCACCCCTCCACTTT. Its protein product is CASSLQGGSYNSPLHF.

This chain connects TRBV6-2 or TRBV6-3 to TRBJ2-7; 8 bases map to TRBD2. The germline gives CDR1 MNHEY, CDR2 SVGEGT. There are 15 residues in the CDR3. V was pared by 6 bases and J by 2 bases, with 9 bases of the junction left unmatched. CDR3 sequence (DNA): TGTGCCAGCAGCTTTTCGACTAGCGAGCCCTACGAGCAGTACTTC. Its protein product is CASSFSTSEPYEQYF.

J is TRBJ2-5 and V is TRBV27; TRBD1 agrees at 7 bases. Germline V gives CDR1 MNHEY, CDR2 SMNVEV (reference sequence). CDR3 size: 13 residues. J gave up 0 bases and V 6 bases, and 1 base lay outside the gene matches. DNA of the CDR3: TGTGCCAGCAGGGGACAGAACCAAGAGACCCAGTACTTC. It codes for CASRGQNQETQYF.

The chain couples TRBV19 to TRBJ1-5; tentatively, D is TRBD1 (6 bases). The CDR3 has 15 residues. Trimming pared 6 bases from V and 3 bases from J, leaving 15 bases between. Germline CDR1 reads LNHDA; CDR2 reads SQIVND (reference sequence). The CDR3 bases are TGTGCCAGTAGGGCGCCAGGGGAGGCCAATCAGCCCCAGCATTTT. The encoded protein is CASRAPGEANQPQHF.

The rearrangement links TRBV30 to TRBJ2-4; the D gene could be TRBD1 or TRBD2 (5 bases each). V shed 1 base and J shed 7 bases, with 8 bases lying between them. The CDR3 has 12 residues. Germline V lookup: CDR1 GTSNPN, CDR2 SVGIG (reference sequence). The CDR3 loop reads CAWSAGTNIQYF. The CDR3 nucleotides read TGTGCCTGGAGTGCGGGGACCAACATTCAGTACTTC.

The chain has TRBV12-3 or TRBV12-4 and TRBJ2-2; D unresolved. The CDR3 runs 13 residues. V lost 6 bases to trimming and J lost 2 bases, with 7 bases between them. CDR3 DNA sequence: TGTGCCAGCAGACCGATAAACACCGGGGAGCTGTTTTTT. It specifies CASRPINTGELFF.

The chain has TRBV2 and TRBJ2-3; either TRBD1 or TRBD2 may supply D (6 bases each). This CDR3 contains 14 residues. The germline V gene has CDR1 SNHLY and CDR2 FYNNEI. V lost 4 bases, J lost 4 bases, and 12 bases lay in between. The CDR3 bases are TGTGCCAGCAGTGTACAGGGAGGAGCAGATACGCAGTATTTT. Its translation is CASSVQGGADTQYF. Supplemented by reference TRBV2 and TRBJ2-3, the full variable domain reads EPEVTQTPSHQVTQMGQEVILRCVPISNHLYFYWYRQILGQKVEFLVSFYNNEISEKSEIFDDQFSVERPDGSNFTLKIRSTKLEDSAMYFCASSVQGGADTQYFGPGTRLTVL.

The rearrangement joins TRBV6-1 to TRBJ1-3; 9 bases are shared with TRBD1. The V and J ends lost 4 bases and 4 bases, in that order; junction bases with no gene match: 8. Germline loops: CDR1 MNHNS, CDR2 SASEGT. The CDR3 runs 16 residues. In DNA, the CDR3 is TGTGCCAGCAGTGTTTTCGTTGGGACAGGGGGAAACACCATATATTTT. This codes for CASSVFVGTGGNTIYF.